This is a list of T cell receptor beta chains from one sample in a study of T cell responses to AZD1222 COVID-19 vaccine. This table comes from immunoSEQ multiplex PCR, and its TCRdb copy is limited to in-frame clones, with some not included. The table lists around 28,000 clones, roughly 90% of them singletons. Sequencing used peripheral blood, obtained on day 0 of AZD1222 vaccination. The source of these receptors is an adult in good health. Both conserved end residues are part of each CDR3. The order of the fields is clone size, J gene, D gene, CDR3 length, V gene, CDR3 protein, CDR3 DNA. The D gene is left open where the match is weak. Only part of the rows carry a size: once, few, many, or a class if the clone is expanded.

>NA|TRBJ1-2|NA|15|TRBV3-1/TRBV3-2
CASSPVSLFLGSSTF
TGTGCCAGCAGCCCCGTCTCACTGTTTCTGGGCTCCAGCACCTTC
>NA|TRBJ2-1|TRBD2|15|TRBV28
CASSVSGRGGNEQFF
TGTGCCAGCAGTGTTAGCGGGAGGGGGGGGAATGAGCAGTTCTTC
>NA|TRBJ1-1|TRBD1|14|TRBV19
CASSTVRGSTEAFF
TGTGCCAGTAGTACGGTCAGGGGGAGCACTGAAGCTTTCTTT
>NA|TRBJ1-1|NA|13|TRBV11-2
CASSPRMNTEAFF
TGTGCCAGCAGCCCGCGGATGAACACTGAAGCTTTCTTT
>NA|TRBJ2-3|TRBD1|16|TRBV5-4
CASSSARDRGGDTQYF
TGTGCCAGCAGCTCCGCCCGGGACAGGGGTGGTGATACGCAGTATTTT
>few|TRBJ1-4|NA|13|TRBV29-1
CSVASTGDEKLFF
TGCAGCGTTGCGTCGACAGGAGATGAAAAACTGTTTTTT
>NA|TRBJ2-1|NA|13|TRBV24-1
CATSDSKVEEQFF
TGTGCCACCAGTGACTCAAAGGTGGAGGAGCAGTTCTTC
>NA|TRBJ2-7|NA|12|TRBV12-3/TRBV12-4
CASSFGRYEQYF
TGTGCCAGCAGTTTCGGCAGATACGAGCAGTACTTC
>NA|TRBJ2-7|NA|14|TRBV6-1
CASSESGRRYEQYF
TGTGCCAGCAGTGAAAGCGGCAGGAGGTACGAGCAGTACTTC
>NA|TRBJ1-1|NA|14|TRBV19
CASSPTGLNTEAFF
TGTGCCAGTAGCCCGACAGGATTGAACACTGAAGCTTTCTTT
>NA|TRBJ2-7|TRBD2|14|TRBV7-2
CASSLGSGPYEQYF
TGTGCCAGCAGCTTAGGTAGCGGGCCCTACGAGCAGTACTTC
>once|TRBJ2-5|NA|18|TRBV11-2
CASSLLQGWALPGETQYF
TGTGCCAGCAGCTTACTCCAGGGTTGGGCCCTCCCTGGGGAGACCCAGTACTTC
>NA|TRBJ2-1|NA|14|TRBV28
CASSLIRGRGEQFF
TGTGCCAGCAGTTTAATTCGGGGGCGGGGTGAGCAGTTCTTC
>NA|TRBJ2-5|NA|15|TRBV7-2
CASSLGRTYQETQYF
TGTGCCAGCAGCTTGGGACGGACGTACCAAGAGACCCAGTACTTC
>NA|TRBJ2-1|TRBD2|12|TRBV6-5
CASGGEYNEQFF
TGTGCCAGCGGGGGGGAATACAATGAGCAGTTCTTC
>NA|TRBJ2-7|NA|13|TRBV3-1/TRBV3-2
CASSPVPSEEQYF
TGTGCCAGCAGCCCCGTCCCCTCGGAAGAGCAGTACTTC
>NA|TRBJ1-6|NA|16|TRBV7-6
CASSFGGAPLGSPLHF
TGTGCCAGCAGCTTCGGAGGGGCCCCTTTGGGTTCACCCCTCCACTTT
>NA|TRBJ2-3|NA|13|TRBV5-1
CASSSQGLDTQYF
TGCGCCAGCAGCTCTCAGGGTTTGGATACGCAGTATTTT
>NA|TRBJ1-2|TRBD1|14|TRBV4-1
CASSQAGTGYGYTF
TGCGCCAGCAGCCAAGCCGGGACAGGTTATGGCTACACCTTC
>NA|TRBJ2-7|TRBD2|19|TRBV5-6
CASSAPPGRTSGSSYEQYF
TGTGCCAGCAGCGCACCCCCGGGGAGAACTAGCGGAAGCTCCTACGAGCAGTACTTC
>NA|TRBJ2-7|NA|13|TRBV21-1
CASKNRDREDQYF
TGTGCCAGCAAGAACCGGGACAGGGAGGATCAGTACTTC
>few|TRBJ2-2|NA|15|TRBV6-5
CASSSRAANTGELFF
TGTGCCAGCAGTTCCCGAGCGGCGAACACCGGGGAGCTGTTTTTT
>NA|TRBJ2-7|TRBD2|15|TRBV5-6
CASSLPSGSSYEQYF
TGTGCCAGCAGCTTACCTAGCGGGAGCTCCTACGAGCAGTACTTC
>NA|TRBJ2-1|TRBD2|13|TRBV2
CASVRLAGGEQFF
TGTGCCAGCGTGAGACTAGCGGGTGGGGAGCAGTTCTTC
>NA|TRBJ2-1|TRBD2|16|TRBV7-9
CASSPPSGLAGNEQFF
TGTGCCAGCAGCCCCCCATCCGGACTAGCGGGCAATGAGCAGTTCTTC
>NA|TRBJ2-5|NA|13|TRBV7-9
CASSFPPQETQYF
TGTGCCAGCAGCTTCCCCCCTCAAGAGACCCAGTACTTC
>NA|TRBJ2-7|TRBD2|16|TRBV6-5
CASSYSGREKSGEQYF
TGTGCCAGCAGTTACTCAGGGCGGGAGAAATCCGGCGAGCAGTACTTC
>NA|TRBJ1-1|TRBD1|17|TRBV19
CASTRLGSGQGGSEAFF
TGTGCCAGTACCCGACTCGGCTCCGGACAGGGGGGATCTGAAGCTTTCTTT
>NA|TRBJ2-4|NA|14|TRBV2
CASTNPLAKNIQYF
TGTGCCAGCACGAACCCACTAGCCAAAAACATTCAGTACTTC
>NA|TRBJ2-7|NA|11|TRBV20-1
CSMTDSYEQYF
TGCAGTATGACAGACTCCTACGAGCAGTACTTC
>NA|TRBJ2-7|TRBD2|15|TRBV11-2
CASSLGLAGPYEQYF
TGTGCCAGCAGCTTAGGACTAGCGGGGCCCTACGAGCAGTACTTC
>NA|TRBJ2-1|NA|16|TRBV1
CTSSPKPGLASDEQFF
TGCACCAGCAGCCCAAAACCGGGACTAGCAAGCGATGAGCAGTTCTTC
>NA|TRBJ1-4|TRBD1|14|TRBV5-1
CASSLGQVSRELFF
TGCGCCAGCAGCTTAGGACAGGTCTCGCGGGAACTGTTTTTT
>NA|TRBJ2-7|NA|13|TRBV5-1
CASSFGAGYEQYF
TGCGCCAGCAGCTTTGGCGCCGGATACGAGCAGTACTTC
>once|TRBJ1-5|NA|14|TRBV28
CASSEQGGGQPQHF
TGTGCCAGCAGTGAACAGGGTGGGGGGCAGCCCCAGCATTTT
>NA|TRBJ1-5|NA|15|TRBV19
CASSITGGLSQPQHF
TGTGCCAGTAGTATAACGGGGGGCCTCAGTCAGCCCCAGCATTTT
>NA|TRBJ2-7|NA|16|TRBV21-1
CASSVGLAGEDYEQYF
TGTGCCAGCTCCGTAGGCCTAGCGGGAGAGGATTACGAGCAGTACTTC
>NA|TRBJ1-6|TRBD1|14|TRBV7-2
CASSLRGLDSPLHF
TGTGCCAGCAGCTTAAGGGGGCTAGATTCACCCCTCCACTTT
>NA|TRBJ1-6|TRBD1|19|TRBV28
CASRGQGTLLSSYNSPLHF
TGTGCCAGCAGAGGACAGGGGACCCTCTTGAGCTCCTATAATTCACCCCTCCACTTT
>NA|TRBJ2-3|NA|16|TRBV9
CASSVASVGSTDTQYF
TGTGCCAGCAGCGTAGCTTCAGTAGGGAGCACAGATACGCAGTATTTT
>NA|TRBJ2-1|TRBD2|15|TRBV3-1/TRBV3-2
CASSPRLAGYNEQFF
TGTGCCAGCAGTCCCAGACTAGCGGGCTACAATGAGCAGTTCTTC
>NA|TRBJ2-5|TRBD2|16|TRBV6-2/TRBV6-3
CASSTTPGLTVETQYF
TGTGCCAGCAGTACCACACCGGGACTAACCGTAGAGACCCAGTACTTC
>NA|TRBJ1-2|NA|12|TRBV28
CASMKAGYGYTF
TGTGCCAGCATGAAGGCAGGTTATGGCTACACCTTC
>NA|TRBJ1-6|NA|13|TRBV9
CASSVDSDSPLHF
TGTGCCAGCAGCGTAGATTCTGATTCACCCCTCCACTTT
>once|TRBJ2-1|NA|11|TRBV30
CAWSDQDEQFF
TGTGCCTGGAGCGACCAGGATGAGCAGTTCTTC
>NA|TRBJ2-1|NA|16|TRBV2
CASSLVTGLGYNEQFF
TGTGCCAGCAGCCTGGTTACAGGGTTGGGCTACAATGAGCAGTTCTTC
>NA|TRBJ2-7|NA|16|TRBV7-2
CASSLEGTRFSYEQYF
TGTGCCAGCAGCTTAGAGGGGACTCGATTCTCCTACGAGCAGTACTTC
>NA|TRBJ1-2|NA|14|TRBV2
CASSELVGPYGYTF
TGTGCCAGCAGTGAATTGGTGGGACCTTATGGCTACACCTTC